Below are 8 T cell receptor beta chains sequenced from a single sample in a study of blood T cell repertoires in COVID-19. Produced via immunoSEQ multiplex PCR; TCRdb's table is partial and in-frame only. The sample lists 150,000 to 200,000 clones; roughly 85% were seen once. The specimen was peripheral blood. The receptors shown here come from a human donor in a cohort sampled during active COVID-19.

The CDR3 coding sequence is TGTGCCAGCGTCGGGAGGGCCCCCTACGAGCAGTACTTC. This gives the protein CASVGRAPYEQYF. This sequence joins TRBV6-5 and TRBJ2-7; 8 nucleotides match TRBD2. Trimming cost V 8 bases and J 2 bases; bases outside gene matches: 5. CDR1 is MNHEY, CDR2 SVGAGI, per germline. The CDR3 runs to 13 residues.

The chain carries TRBV18 and TRBJ1-1; 8 bases align to TRBD1. The length of the CDR3 is 18 residues. Germline loops: CDR1 KGHSH, CDR2 LQKENI. After removal of 1 base from V and 3 bases from J, the junction contained 13 bases not matched to a gene. CDR3 bases: TGTGCCAGCTCACCACTTCAAGGACAGGGTTACGGGGACACTGAAGCTTTCTTT. Its translation: CASSPLQGQGYGDTEAFF. Supplemented by reference TRBV18 and TRBJ1-1, the full variable domain reads NAGVMQNPRHLVRRRGQEARLRCSPMKGHSHVYWYRQLPEEGLKFMVYLQKENIIDESGMPKERFSAEFPKEGPSILRIQQVVRGDSAAYFCASSPLQGQGYGDTEAFFGQGTRLTVV.

This clone showed up just a few times. V is TRBV7-9 and J is TRBJ1-1; 8 nucleotides align to TRBD1. There are 18 residues in the CDR3. Germline V CDR1 and CDR2: SEHNR, FQNEAQ (reference sequence). With 4 bases clipped from V and 1 base from J, the junction kept 14 bases outside the gene matches. The CDR3 DNA reads as TGTGCCAGCAGCTCTCTTGGCAGGGGGCCGGCCGGGAACACTGAAGCTTTCTTT. This codes for CASSSLGRGPAGNTEAFF.

The sample holds one count of this clone. This rearrangement joins TRBV11-2 to TRBJ2-7, with TRBD1 matching 8 bases. Germline trimming cut 3 bases from V and 2 bases from J; bases unmatched to any gene: 3. This CDR3 is 14 amino acids long. The germline gives CDR1 SGHAT, CDR2 FQNNGV. The CDR3 bases are TGTGCCAGCAGCTTGACAGGGGTAACCTACGAGCAGTACTTC. It specifies CASSLTGVTYEQYF.

This chain joins TRBV2 and TRBJ1-6; D gene uncertain. Trimming took off 3 bases at V and 7 bases at J, with 13 bases between the two ends. The CDR3 has 15 residues. The germline CDR1 and CDR2 sequences are SNHLY and FYNNEI. CDR3 in DNA: TGTGCCAGCAGTGATATTAATGGTGGCAATTCACCCCTCCACTTT. As protein: CASSDINGGNSPLHF.

CDR3 protein: CASSHQAGGGYNEQFF. CDR3 sequence (DNA): TGTGCCAGCAGCCATCAAGCGGGGGGGGGCTACAATGAGCAGTTCTTC. The chain is built from TRBV4-2 and TRBJ2-1, with 10 bases fitting TRBD2. The V gene's germline CDR1 is LGHNA and CDR2 YNFKEQ. This CDR3 has 16 residues. J gave up 3 bases and V 3 bases, and 5 bases lay outside the gene matches.

This clone appeared once. V and J are TRBV4-2 and TRBJ1-2, with 7 bases aligning to TRBD1. CDR3 size: 18 residues. CDR1 LGHNA and CDR2 YNFKEQ come from the germline V gene. Trimming cost V 4 bases and J 0 bases; bases outside gene matches: 14. For the CDR3, the DNA is TGTGCCAGCAGCCGCCACCCCAGGAGGACAGGAGCTAACTATGGCTACACCTTC. As protein: CASSRHPRRTGANYGYTF.

The CDR3 DNA sequence: TGCGCCAGCAGCTTGACGGGACAGGGGGCATATGAGCAGTTCTTC. Protein product: CASSLTGQGAYEQFF. The J gene is TRBJ2-1, the V gene TRBV5-1; TRBD1 matches at 12 bases. With 1 base clipped from V and 8 bases from J, the junction kept 4 bases outside the gene matches. The CDR3 runs 15 residues. Germline CDR1 SGHRS, CDR2 YFSETQ.